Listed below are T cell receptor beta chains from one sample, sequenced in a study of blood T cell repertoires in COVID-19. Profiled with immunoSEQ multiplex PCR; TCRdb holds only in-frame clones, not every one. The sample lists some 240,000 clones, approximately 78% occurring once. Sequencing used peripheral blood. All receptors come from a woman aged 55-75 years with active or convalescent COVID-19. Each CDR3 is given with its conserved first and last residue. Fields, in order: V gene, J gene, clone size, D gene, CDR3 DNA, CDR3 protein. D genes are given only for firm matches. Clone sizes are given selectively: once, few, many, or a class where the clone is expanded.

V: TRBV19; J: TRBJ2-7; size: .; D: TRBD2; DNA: TGTGCCAGTAGTATAGAGGTGACTAGCTCCACTTACTACGAGCAGTACTTC; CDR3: CASSIEVTSSTYYEQYF
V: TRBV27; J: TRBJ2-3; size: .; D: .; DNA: TGTGCCAGCAGCTTTCGGGGGTACGATACGCAGTATTTT; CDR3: CASSFRGYDTQYF
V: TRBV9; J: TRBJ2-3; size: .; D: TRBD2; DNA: TGTGCCAGCAGCGTAGCCCCTAGCGGGGCCGTAGATACGCAGTATTTT; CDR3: CASSVAPSGAVDTQYF
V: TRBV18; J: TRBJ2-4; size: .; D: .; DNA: TGTGCCAGCTCACCTGCTGAGGGGGTAGCCAAAAACATTCAGTACTTC; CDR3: CASSPAEGVAKNIQYF
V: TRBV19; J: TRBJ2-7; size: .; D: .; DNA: TGTGCCAGTAGTCGCCTTAGCCGTGGTGCCGTCGGCCACGAGCAGTACTTC; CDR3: CASSRLSRGAVGHEQYF
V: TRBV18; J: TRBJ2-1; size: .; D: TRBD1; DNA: TGTGCCAGCTCACAAGGTGGGACAGCCTATTCCTACAATGAGCAGTTCTTC; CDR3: CASSQGGTAYSYNEQFF
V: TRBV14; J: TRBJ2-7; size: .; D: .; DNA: TGTGCCAGCAGCCAAGACTTGCGGGGCGGCTACGAGCAGTACTTC; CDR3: CASSQDLRGGYEQYF
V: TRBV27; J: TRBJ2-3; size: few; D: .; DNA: TGTGCCAGCAGGCCTTGGGACTTCGATACGCAGTATTTT; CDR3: CASRPWDFDTQYF
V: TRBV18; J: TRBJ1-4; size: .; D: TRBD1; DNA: TGTGCCAGCTCACCCCAGGGGGTAGATGAAAAACTGTTTTTT; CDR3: CASSPQGVDEKLFF
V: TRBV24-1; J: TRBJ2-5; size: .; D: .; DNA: TGTGCCACCAGTGACTCCCGACAGGGACTAGAGACCCAGTACTTC; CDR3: CATSDSRQGLETQYF
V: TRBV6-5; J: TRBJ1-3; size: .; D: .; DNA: TGTGCCAGCAGTTACGGGGCGGTGGGAAACACCATATATTTT; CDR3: CASSYGAVGNTIYF
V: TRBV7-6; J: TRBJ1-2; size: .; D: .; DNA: TGTGCCAGCAGCTTATTGTTCGGGGGGCTAAACTATGGCTACACCTTC; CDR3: CASSLLFGGLNYGYTF
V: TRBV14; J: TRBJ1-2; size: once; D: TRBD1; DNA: TGTGCCAGCAGCCAGGGGACAGGCGGAAAGAGGTCCAACTATGGCTACACCTTC; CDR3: CASSQGTGGKRSNYGYTF
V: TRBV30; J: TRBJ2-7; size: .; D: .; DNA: TGTGCCTGGAGCGGGGGTGGGTCCTACGAGCAGTACTTC; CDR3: CAWSGGGSYEQYF